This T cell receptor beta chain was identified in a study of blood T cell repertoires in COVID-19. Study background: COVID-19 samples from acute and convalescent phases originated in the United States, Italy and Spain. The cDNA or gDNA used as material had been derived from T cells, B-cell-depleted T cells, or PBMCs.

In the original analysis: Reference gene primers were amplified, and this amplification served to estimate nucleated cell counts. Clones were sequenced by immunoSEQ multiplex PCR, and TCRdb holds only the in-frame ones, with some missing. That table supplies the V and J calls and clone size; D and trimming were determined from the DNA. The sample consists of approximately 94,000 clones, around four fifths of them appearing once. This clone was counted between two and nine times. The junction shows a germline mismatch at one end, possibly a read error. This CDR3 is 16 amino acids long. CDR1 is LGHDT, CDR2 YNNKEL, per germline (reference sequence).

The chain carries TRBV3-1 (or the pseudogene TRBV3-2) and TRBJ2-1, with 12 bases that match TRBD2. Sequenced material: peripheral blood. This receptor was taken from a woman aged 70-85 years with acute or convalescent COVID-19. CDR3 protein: CASSQNLAGGTTNTLF. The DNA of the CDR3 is TGTGCCAGCAGCCAAAATCTAGCGGGGGGGACCACAAACACCCTCTTC.